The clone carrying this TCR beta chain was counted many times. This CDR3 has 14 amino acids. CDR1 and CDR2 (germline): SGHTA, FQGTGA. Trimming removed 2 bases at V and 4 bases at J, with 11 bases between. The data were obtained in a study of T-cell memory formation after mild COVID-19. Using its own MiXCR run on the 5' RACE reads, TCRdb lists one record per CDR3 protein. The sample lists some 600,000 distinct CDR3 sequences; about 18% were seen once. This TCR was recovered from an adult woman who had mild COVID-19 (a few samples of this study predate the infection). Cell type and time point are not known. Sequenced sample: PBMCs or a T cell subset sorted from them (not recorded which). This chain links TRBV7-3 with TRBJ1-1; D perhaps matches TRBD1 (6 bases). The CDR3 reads CASSLAGAGTEAFF. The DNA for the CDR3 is TGTGCCAGCAGCTTAGCAGGGGCGGGCACTGAAGCTTTCTTT.